This T cell receptor (beta chain) was sequenced for a study of post-analysis software for immune sequencing data. Overall study: Relapsing-remitting, secondary progressive and progressive-relapsing multiple sclerosis courses were included.

General study results and limits: Normalized Chao1 diversity was significantly reduced in patients versus controls. In patients, about five TRBV segments were more frequent than in controls, with TRBV5-6, TRBV5-1 and TRBV20-1 among them. Same-batch preparations were strongly co-clustered by F measure.

Germline-derived CDR1 and CDR2 are DFQATT and SNEGSKA (reference sequence). The CDR3 contains 11 residues. Remarks on this clonotype: Its antigen is currently unknown.

Incorporated into the TCR beta cDNA libraries were unique molecular identifiers, which served to reduce PCR and sequencing biases. Input of roughly 0.95 to 10 million T cells yielded a few hundred thousand cDNA molecules. MiXCR, applied by TCRdb to the PCR reads, yields one record per CDR3 protein. The sample records hundreds of thousands of distinct CDR3 sequences, 59% being singletons. The rearrangement uses TRBV20-1 and TRBJ2-5; a weak D match, TRBD2 (5 bases). TRBJ2-7 explains the end of the DNA better; the J call may be wrong. The specimen sequenced was blood. The clonotype comes from a girl between 2 and 10 years old with multiple sclerosis. CDR3 nucleotides: TGCAGTGCCACGGAGGACTACGAGCAGTACTTC. It codes for CSATEDYEQYF.